The source of this T cell receptor beta chain is a study of OX40 agonist ivuxolimab in advanced cancers. Study in general: Patients received the agonistic anti-OX40 (CD134) antibody ivuxolimab. The group had a mean age of roughly 65 years, ranged from roughly 23 to 90, and was 80% to 85% male.

With 10 bases removed from V and 3 bases from J, the gap between germline ends came to 12 bases. The CDR3 extends over 12 amino acids. Germline CDR1 and CDR2: MDHEN and SYDVKM. This clone is a singleton in its sample. Its target is unknown. Study-wide points: Low clonal expansion, among the lowest seen, marked partial responders at 0.1-3.0 mg/kg. Certain nonresponders likewise exhibited a low normalized T-cell clonal expansion.

Here immunoSEQ multiplex PCR was the method, and the copy in TCRdb shows in-frame clones only, minus some. Here the sample spans more than 50,000 clones, 75% to 90% being singletons. This chain uses TRBV28 with TRBJ1-2; possibly TRBD1 for D (6 bases). The sample in question was CD4+ or CD8+ T cells sorted from blood, obtained in a trial of the OX40 agonist ivuxolimab. The clonotype comes from an adult with an advanced solid tumor such as melanoma, head and neck, liver or kidney cancer. CDR3 residues: CATADSHYGYTF. The CDR3 DNA reads TGTGCCACCGCGGACAGCCACTATGGCTACACCTTC.